These 5 T cell receptor beta chains came from one sample sequenced in a study of cytomegalovirus exposure and HLA in healthy donors. The repertoire was sequenced with immunoSEQ multiplex PCR; TCRdb's copy has only in-frame clones and lacks some. The data contain over 150,000 clones, roughly nine tenths of them singletons. The sample taken for sequencing was PBMCs. Every receptor here comes from a man aged 18 to 29 in good health and CMV-seropositive.

The J gene is TRBJ2-4, the V gene TRBV2; 7 bases align to TRBD1. The CDR3 has 14 amino acids. CDR1 SNHLY and CDR2 FYNNEI come from the germline V gene. The J segment lost 6 bases and the V segment lost 7 bases, leaving 9 bases of the junction unmatched. CDR3 loop: CASTRTGIGNIQYF. The CDR3 nucleotides read TGTGCCAGCACTAGGACAGGAATTGGAAACATTCAGTACTTC.

V and J are TRBV5-1 and TRBJ2-5; 8 nucleotides line up with TRBD1. CDR3 length: 14 residues. V lost 4 bases and J lost 5; bases outside the gene matches: 7. CDR1 is SGHRS and CDR2 is YFSETQ in the germline V gene. CDR3: CASSPQGERETQYF. The CDR3, as DNA: TGCGCCAGCAGCCCACAGGGGGAAAGGGAGACCCAGTACTTC.

The rearrangement links TRBV19 to TRBJ1-1, with a weak D call TRBD1 (5 bases). V was pared by 9 bases and J by 1 base, with 18 bases between. The CDR3 consists of 15 residues. From germline, CDR1 is LNHDA and CDR2 SQIVND (reference sequence). CDR3 in DNA: TGTGCCAGCCAGTATTTTGGGGCTTCGAACACTGAAGCTTTCTTT. It encodes CASQYFGASNTEAFF.

The chain couples TRBV2 to TRBJ1-3, with D maybe TRBD1 (6 bases). Germline-derived CDR1 and CDR2 are SNHLY and FYNNEI. The CDR3 loop spans 15 amino acids. Trimming took off 6 bases at V and 1 base at J, with 13 bases between the two ends. DNA of the CDR3: TGTGCCAGCAGGGAACAGGGTAATTCTGGAAACACCATATATTTT. This encodes CASREQGNSGNTIYF.

The chain employs TRBV9 and TRBJ2-1; the match to TRBD2 covers 8 bases. CDR3 length: 16 amino acids. CDR1 SGDLS and CDR2 YYNGEE come from the germline V gene. With 4 bases clipped from V and 8 bases from J, the junction kept 14 bases outside the gene matches. CDR3 coding DNA: TGTGCCAGCAGCCCATGGGGGGCTAGCGGGTATGATGAGCAGTTCTTC. Translation gives CASSPWGASGYDEQFF.